A selection of T cell receptor beta chains follows, all from one sample in a study of T cells in Graves' hyperthyroidism and ophthalmopathy. Using its own MiXCR run on the multiplex PCR reads, TCRdb lists one record per CDR3 protein. The data show some 420,000 distinct CDR3 sequences, around 13% seen once. Sequencing was performed on blood. The receptors shown here come from a woman aged 18-30 years with Graves' hyperthyroidism. Each CDR3 is given with its conserved first and last residue. Each record gives: V gene, D gene, CDR3 length, clone size, J gene, CDR3 protein, CDR3 DNA. The D gene is left open where the match is weak. Only some rows state a clone size, as once, few, many or a class for expanded clones.

>TRBV12-3/TRBV12-4|NA|15|many|TRBJ1-1
CASSPGGTENTEAFF
TGTGCCAGCAGCCCCGGGGGGACTGAGAACACTGAAGCTTTCTTT
>TRBV12-3/TRBV12-4|TRBD1|14|many|TRBJ1-5
CASSTTGGNQPQHF
TGTGCCAGCAGCACCACAGGGGGCAATCAGCCCCAGCATTTT
>TRBV28|TRBD2|15|many|TRBJ2-1
CASSGGVSSYNEQFF
TGTGCCAGCAGTGGGGGGGTGAGCTCCTACAATGAGCAGTTCTTC
>TRBV9|TRBD2|16|NA|TRBJ2-3
CASSPMVAGGRDTQYF
TGTGCCAGCAGCCCTATGGTGGCGGGAGGGAGAGATACGCAGTATTTT
>TRBV6-5|NA|16|many|TRBJ1-5
CASSSRAQGSNQPQHF
TGTGCCAGCAGTTCTCGAGCCCAAGGCAGCAATCAGCCCCAGCATTTT
>TRBV28|NA|14|NA|TRBJ2-2
CASNGPANTGELFF
TGTGCCAGTAACGGACCGGCGAACACCGGGGAGCTGTTTTTT
>TRBV2|TRBD1|14|many|TRBJ2-5
CARGGTGGQETQYF
TGTGCCAGGGGAGGGACAGGGGGACAAGAGACCCAGTACTTC
>TRBV19|NA|15|NA|TRBJ2-4
CASSISGPPRDIQYF
TGTGCCAGTAGTATATCCGGACCGCCGAGAGACATTCAGTACTTC
>TRBV20-1|NA|13|few|TRBJ2-1
CSARTGVRNEQFF
TGCAGTGCTAGAACCGGGGTCCGCAATGAGCAGTTCTTC
>TRBV24-1|TRBD2|14|few|TRBJ2-1
CATSVPGREAEQFF
TGTGCCACCAGTGTCCCCGGGAGGGAAGCCGAGCAGTTCTTC
>TRBV20-1|TRBD1|13|NA|TRBJ1-5
CSASGTVPQPQHF
TGCAGTGCTTCCGGGACAGTCCCTCAGCCCCAGCATTTT
>TRBV6-1|NA|15|many|TRBJ1-5
CASSPDGLSNQPQHF
TGTGCCAGCAGTCCGGACGGGTTGAGCAATCAGCCCCAGCATTTT
>TRBV6-5|TRBD2|17|many|TRBJ2-3
CASSYSPEAGGADTQYF
TGTGCCAGCAGTTACTCTCCCGAAGCGGGGGGGGCAGATACGCAGTATTTT
>TRBV2|NA|13|many|TRBJ2-4
CASSVGGGGIQYF
TGTGCCAGCAGTGTCGGGGGAGGAGGCATTCAGTACTTC
>TRBV7-2|NA|15|few|TRBJ1-5
CASSTLPGSNQPQHF
TGTGCCAGCAGCACCCTGCCAGGGAGCAATCAGCCCCAGCATTTT
>TRBV7-9|TRBD1|15|few|TRBJ2-1
CASSSGQGIFNEQFF
TGTGCCAGCAGCTCGGGACAGGGGATCTTCAATGAGCAGTTCTTC
>TRBV10-3|NA|19|NA|TRBJ2-2
CAISEMWTGTPKGAGELFF
TGTGCCATCAGTGAGATGTGGACCGGGACTCCAAAAGGGGCCGGGGAGCTGTTTTTT
>TRBV7-2|NA|13|many|TRBJ1-2
CASSLEAPGGYTF
TGTGCCAGCAGCTTAGAGGCCCCCGGGGGCTACACCTTC
>TRBV6-1|NA|15|many|TRBJ2-7
CASSSNLELAGGQYF
TGTGCCAGCAGTTCAAACTTAGAATTGGCCGGCGGGCAGTACTTC
>TRBV28|TRBD1|15|many|TRBJ1-1
CASSLSGTGDFEAFF
TGTGCCAGCAGTCTCTCCGGGACAGGAGACTTTGAAGCTTTCTTT